What follows are 8 T cell receptor beta chains derived from one specimen sequenced in a study of CD8 T cells in ankylosing spondylitis. TCRdb redid the calling of the 5' RACE reads with MiXCR, one entry per CDR3 protein. The sample yields 36,000 or so distinct CDR3 sequences, around an eighth seen once. What was sequenced was synovial fluid, either unsorted or a sorted T cell fraction (not recorded which). These receptors were obtained from a male donor with ankylosing spondylitis.

This clonotype was seen only a few times. V gene TRBV15 combines with J gene TRBJ2-7; TRBD2 might be the D (6 bases). V dropped 6 bases and J dropped 3 bases, with 12 bases sitting between them. The CDR3 is made up of 13 amino acids. Germline V CDR1 and CDR2: LNHNV, YYDKDF (reference sequence). The CDR3 sequence is CATSQRGFYEQYF. In DNA, the CDR3 is TGTGCCACCAGTCAACGGGGGTTCTACGAGCAGTACTTC.

In its sample, this clonotype was seen many times. The V call is TRBV4-2, the J call TRBJ2-1; TRBD2 agrees at 7 bases. CDR1 LGHNA and CDR2 YNFKEQ come from the germline V gene. This CDR3 is built from 15 residues. V lost 0 bases to trimming and J lost 4 bases; unmatched junction nucleotides: 3. The CDR3 loop reads CASSQDQGGYNEQFF. The CDR3 region has the DNA TGTGCCAGCAGCCAAGATCAGGGAGGGTACAATGAGCAGTTCTTC.

This clonotype was seen a few times. This chain uses TRBV7-9 with TRBJ2-7; either TRBD1 or TRBD2 may fit D (5 bases each). The ends were cut back, 5 bases at V and 6 bases at J, with 11 bases in the middle. CDR1 is SEHNR, CDR2 FQNEAQ, per germline (reference sequence). The CDR3 contains 12 residues. The CDR3 reads CASSDGTLEQYF. CDR3 sequence (DNA): TGTGCCAGCAGCGACGGGACGCTCGAGCAGTACTTC.

This clonotype is medium-sized in the sample. The chain employs TRBV7-9 and TRBJ2-7; 13 positions agree with TRBD2. Germline V lookup: CDR1 SEHNR, CDR2 FQNEAQ (reference sequence). V was pared by 5 bases and J by 1 base, with 8 bases of the junction left unmatched. There are 17 residues in the CDR3. The CDR3 nucleotides are TGTGCCAGCAGCCCCCGGACTAGCGGGAGTACGTCCTACGAGCAGTACTTC. This codes for CASSPRTSGSTSYEQYF.

This clonotype has ten or more counts. V gene TRBV11-2 combines with J gene TRBJ2-7; the match to TRBD2 covers 8 bases. In germline, CDR1 is SGHAT, CDR2 FQNNGV. This CDR3 spans 15 amino acids. V was clipped by 5 bases and J by 0 bases; unmatched bases: 6. The CDR3 sequence is CASSVPGTSSYEQYF. CDR3 coding DNA: TGTGCCAGCAGCGTTCCCGGGACTAGCTCCTACGAGCAGTACTTC.

This clonotype was observed many times. The rearrangement links TRBV2 to TRBJ2-7; unclear D gene. Germline-derived CDR1 and CDR2 are SNHLY and FYNNEI. This CDR3 spans 13 amino acids. Trimming took off 1 base at V and 2 bases at J, with 6 bases between the two ends. This CDR3 reads CASSEGPAYEQYF. Here the CDR3 DNA reads TGTGCCAGCAGTGAAGGTCCCGCCTACGAGCAGTACTTC. Looking up the rest from reference TRBV2 and TRBJ2-7 gives the full variable domain: EPEVTQTPSHQVTQMGQEVILRCVPISNHLYFYWYRQILGQKVEFLVSFYNNEISEKSEIFDDQFSVERPDGSNFTLKIRSTKLEDSAMYFCASSEGPAYEQYFGPGTRLTVT.

The genes are TRBV10-3 and TRBJ2-7, with 7 bases fitting TRBD1. This CDR3 spans 14 amino acids. Trimming took 4 bases from V and 1 from J; bases not matched to a gene: 4. In germline, CDR1 is ENHRY, CDR2 SYGVKD. The CDR3: CAISGGQASYEQYF. DNA for the CDR3: TGTGCCATCAGTGGTGGACAGGCGTCCTACGAGCAGTACTTC.

V and J are TRBV5-1 and TRBJ2-1; D unclear. Germline loops: CDR1 SGHRS, CDR2 YFSETQ. V gave up 0 bases and J gave up 0 bases, with 10 bases separating them. This CDR3 comprises 16 residues. The CDR3 sequence: CASSLDTAGSYNEQFF. The CDR3 DNA reads as TGCGCCAGCAGCTTGGACACGGCAGGCTCCTACAATGAGCAGTTCTTC.